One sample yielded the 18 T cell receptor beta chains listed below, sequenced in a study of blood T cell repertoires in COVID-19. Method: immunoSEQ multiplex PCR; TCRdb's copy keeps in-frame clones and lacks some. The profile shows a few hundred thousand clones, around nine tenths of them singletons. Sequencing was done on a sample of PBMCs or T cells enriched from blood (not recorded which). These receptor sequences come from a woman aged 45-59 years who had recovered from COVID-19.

As DNA, the CDR3 is TGTGCCAGTAGTATGCTAGAACAGGGGAATGAAAAACTGTTTTTT. Its protein is CASSMLEQGNEKLFF. This chain connects TRBV19 to TRBJ1-4, with 7 positions matching TRBD1. Germline V gene lookup returns CDR1 LNHDA and CDR2 SQIVND (reference sequence). The CDR3 is 15 residues long. The V segment lost 3 bases and the J segment 5 bases; nucleotides outside the gene matches: 6.

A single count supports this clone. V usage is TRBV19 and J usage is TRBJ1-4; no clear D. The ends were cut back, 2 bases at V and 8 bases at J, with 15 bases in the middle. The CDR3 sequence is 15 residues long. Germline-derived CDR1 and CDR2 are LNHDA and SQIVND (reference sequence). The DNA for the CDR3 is TGTGCCAGTAGTATAAGACCCGGAGGTCCAGAAAAACTGTTTTTT. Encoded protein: CASSIRPGGPEKLFF.

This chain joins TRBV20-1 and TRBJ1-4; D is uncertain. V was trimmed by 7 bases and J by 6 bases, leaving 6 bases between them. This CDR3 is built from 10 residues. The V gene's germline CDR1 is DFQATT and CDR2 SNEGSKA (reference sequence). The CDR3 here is CSVFYEKLFF. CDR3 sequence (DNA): TGCAGTGTGTTCTATGAAAAACTGTTTTTT.

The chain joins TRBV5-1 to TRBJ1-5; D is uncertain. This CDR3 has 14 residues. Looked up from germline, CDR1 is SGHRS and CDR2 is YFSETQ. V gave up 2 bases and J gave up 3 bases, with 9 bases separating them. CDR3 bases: TGCGCCAGCAGCTTTGGGCAGCCCAATCAGCCCCAGCATTTT. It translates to CASSFGQPNQPQHF.

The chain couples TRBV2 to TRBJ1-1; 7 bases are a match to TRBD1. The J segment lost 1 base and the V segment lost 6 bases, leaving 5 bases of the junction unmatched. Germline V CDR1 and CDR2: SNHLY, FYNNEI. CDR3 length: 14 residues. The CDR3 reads CASRRDSRNTEAFF. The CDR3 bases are TGTGCCAGCAGGAGGGACAGTCGGAACACTGAAGCTTTCTTT.

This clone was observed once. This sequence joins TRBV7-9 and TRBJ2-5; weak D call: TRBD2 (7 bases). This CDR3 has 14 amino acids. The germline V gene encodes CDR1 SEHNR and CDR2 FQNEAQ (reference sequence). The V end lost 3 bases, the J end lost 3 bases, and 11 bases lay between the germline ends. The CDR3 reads CASSFRGGEETQYF. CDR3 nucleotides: TGTGCCAGCAGCTTTCGCGGGGGCGAAGAGACCCAGTACTTC.

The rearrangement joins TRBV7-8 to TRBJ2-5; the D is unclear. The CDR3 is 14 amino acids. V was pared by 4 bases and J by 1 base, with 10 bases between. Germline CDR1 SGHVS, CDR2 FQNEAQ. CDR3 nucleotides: TGTGCCAGCAGCTCCCTACAGCTCCAAGAGACCCAGTACTTC. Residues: CASSSLQLQETQYF. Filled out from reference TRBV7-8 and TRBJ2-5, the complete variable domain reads GAGVSQSPRYKVAKRGQDVALRCDPISGHVSLFWYQQALGQGPEFLTYFQNEAQLDKSGLPSDRFFAERPEGSVSTLKIQRTQQEDSAVYLCASSSLQLQETQYFGPGTRLLVL.

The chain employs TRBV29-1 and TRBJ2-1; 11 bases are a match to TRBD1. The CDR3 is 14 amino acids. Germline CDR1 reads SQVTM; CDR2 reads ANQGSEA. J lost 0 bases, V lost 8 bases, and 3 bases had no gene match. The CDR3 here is CSSGTGGSYNEQFF. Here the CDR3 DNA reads TGCAGCTCCGGGACAGGGGGCTCCTACAATGAGCAGTTCTTC.

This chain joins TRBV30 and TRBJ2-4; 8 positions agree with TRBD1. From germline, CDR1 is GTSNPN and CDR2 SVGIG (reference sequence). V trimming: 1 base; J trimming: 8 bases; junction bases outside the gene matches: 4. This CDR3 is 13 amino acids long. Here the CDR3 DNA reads TGTGCCTGGAGTGAAACAGGGGGGTACATTCAGTACTTC. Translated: CAWSETGGYIQYF.

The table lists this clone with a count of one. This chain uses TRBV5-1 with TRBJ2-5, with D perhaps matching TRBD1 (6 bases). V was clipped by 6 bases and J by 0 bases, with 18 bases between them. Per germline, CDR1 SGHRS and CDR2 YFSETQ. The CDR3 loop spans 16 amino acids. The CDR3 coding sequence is TGCGCCAGCAATATCAAGACCCAGGGGAACCAAGAGACCCAGTACTTC. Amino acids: CASNIKTQGNQETQYF.

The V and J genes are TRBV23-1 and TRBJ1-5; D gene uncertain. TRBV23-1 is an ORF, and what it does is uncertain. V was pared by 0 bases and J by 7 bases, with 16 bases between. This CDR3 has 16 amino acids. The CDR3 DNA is TGCGCCAGCAGTCAATCGTTTCCCGAGAGGCCGCAGCCCCAGCATTTT. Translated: CASSQSFPERPQPQHF.

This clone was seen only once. DNA for the CDR3: TGTGCCAGCTCATTTGACAGGGCAGCCGCCAACGTCCTGACTTTC. Encoded protein: CASSFDRAAANVLTF. The chain joins TRBV18 to TRBJ2-6, with TRBD1 matching over 7 bases. The germline gives CDR1 KGHSH, CDR2 LQKENI. J lost 7 bases, V lost 5 bases, and 8 bases had no gene match. This CDR3 is built from 15 residues.

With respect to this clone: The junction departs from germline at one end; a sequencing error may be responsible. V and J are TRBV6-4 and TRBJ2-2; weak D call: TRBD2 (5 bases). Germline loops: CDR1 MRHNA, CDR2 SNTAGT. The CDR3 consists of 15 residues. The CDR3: CASSDEDFWRRGAVF. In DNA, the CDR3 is TGTGCCAGCAGTGACGAAGACTTTTGGCGCCGGGGAGCTGTTTTT.

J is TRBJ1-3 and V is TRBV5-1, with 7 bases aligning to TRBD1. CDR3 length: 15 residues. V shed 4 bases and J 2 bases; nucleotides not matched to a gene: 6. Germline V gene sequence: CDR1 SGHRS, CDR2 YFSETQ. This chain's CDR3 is CASSPTGAAGNTIYF. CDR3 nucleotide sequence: TGCGCCAGCAGCCCCACAGGGGCCGCTGGAAACACCATATATTTT. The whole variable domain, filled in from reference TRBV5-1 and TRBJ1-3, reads KAGVTQTPRYLIKTRGQQVTLSCSPISGHRSVSWYQQTPGQGLQFLFEYFSETQRNKGNFPGRFSGRQFSNSRSEMNVSTLELGDSALYLCASSPTGAAGNTIYFGEGSWLTVV.

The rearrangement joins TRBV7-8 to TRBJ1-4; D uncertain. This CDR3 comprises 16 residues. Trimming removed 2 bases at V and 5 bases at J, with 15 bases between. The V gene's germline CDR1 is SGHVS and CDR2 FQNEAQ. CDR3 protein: CASSLRGPKSNEKLFF. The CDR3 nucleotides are TGTGCCAGCAGCTTAAGAGGTCCAAAGTCCAATGAAAAACTGTTTTTT.

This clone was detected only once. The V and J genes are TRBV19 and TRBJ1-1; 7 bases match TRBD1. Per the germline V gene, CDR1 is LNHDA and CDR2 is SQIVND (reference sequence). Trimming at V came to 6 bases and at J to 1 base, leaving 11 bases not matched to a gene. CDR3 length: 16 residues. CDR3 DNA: TGTGCCAGTAGAGACCGGGACAGCGTTACGAACACTGAAGCTTTCTTT. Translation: CASRDRDSVTNTEAFF. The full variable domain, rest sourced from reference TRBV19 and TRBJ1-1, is DGGITQSPKYLFRKEGQNVTLSCEQNLNHDAMYWYRQDPGQGLRLIYYSQIVNDFQKGDIAEGYSVSREKKESFPLTVTSAQKNPTAFYLCASRDRDSVTNTEAFFGQGTRLTVV.

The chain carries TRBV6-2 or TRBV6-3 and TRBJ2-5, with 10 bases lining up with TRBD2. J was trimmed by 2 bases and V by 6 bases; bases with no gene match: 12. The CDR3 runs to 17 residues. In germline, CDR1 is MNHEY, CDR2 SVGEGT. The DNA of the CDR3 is TGTGCCAGCAGCCGACCGACTAGCGGGTTTATTCAAGAGACCCAGTACTTC. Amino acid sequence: CASSRPTSGFIQETQYF.

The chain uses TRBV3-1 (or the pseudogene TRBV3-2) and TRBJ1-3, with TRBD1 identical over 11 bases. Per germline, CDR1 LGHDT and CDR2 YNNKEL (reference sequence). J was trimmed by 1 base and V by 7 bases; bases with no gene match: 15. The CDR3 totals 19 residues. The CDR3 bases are TGTGCCAGCACCCCCTTTTCCGGGACAGGGGGTTCTTCTGGAAACACCATATATTTT. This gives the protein CASTPFSGTGGSSGNTIYF.